The rows below give T cell receptor beta chains drawn from one sample of a study of blood T cell repertoires in COVID-19. The table came from immunoSEQ multiplex PCR; TCRdb's copy has only in-frame clones and leaves some out. The sample carries 120,000 to 150,000 clones, around 84% recorded once. Sample: peripheral blood. The receptor set was obtained from a human donor in a cohort sampled during active COVID-19. Each CDR3 is given with its conserved first and last residue. A D gene is named only where the DNA matches it firmly. For some rows the clone size is stated as once, few or many, or as a class when expanded; others skip it.

j_call: TRBJ2-1; clone_size: .; v_call: TRBV2; d_call: TRBD2; cdr3_nt: TGTGCCAGCAGTACGGGACTAGCGGGAGGGCGTGAGCAGTTCTTC; cdr3_aa: CASSTGLAGGREQFF
j_call: TRBJ2-1; clone_size: .; v_call: TRBV3-1/TRBV3-2; d_call: TRBD2; cdr3_nt: TGTGCCAGCAGCCAAGGCAGCGGGGGGAACAATGAGCAGTTCTTC; cdr3_aa: CASSQGSGGNNEQFF
j_call: TRBJ1-2; clone_size: many; v_call: TRBV2; d_call: TRBD1; cdr3_nt: TGTGCCGGAACGGAAGCCCTGGGACAGGGGAGTGATGGCTACACCTTC; cdr3_aa: CAGTEALGQGSDGYTF
j_call: TRBJ2-1; clone_size: few; v_call: TRBV6-1; d_call: .; cdr3_nt: TGTGCCAGCAGTGATGGAGGGCTGTCCTACAATGAGCAGTTCTTC; cdr3_aa: CASSDGGLSYNEQFF
j_call: TRBJ1-4; clone_size: .; v_call: TRBV2; d_call: .; cdr3_nt: TGTGCCAGCAGTGAAGCGCTTCTTGGAGGAACAGAACTGTTTTTT; cdr3_aa: CASSEALLGGTELFF
j_call: TRBJ2-6; clone_size: .; v_call: TRBV30; d_call: .; cdr3_nt: TGTGCCAGCGGGTCTGGGGCCAACGTCCTGACTTTC; cdr3_aa: CASGSGANVLTF
j_call: TRBJ2-2; clone_size: .; v_call: TRBV5-6; d_call: TRBD1; cdr3_nt: TGTGCCAGCAGCTCATGGACAGGGGGCACCGGGGAGCTGTTTTTT; cdr3_aa: CASSSWTGGTGELFF
j_call: TRBJ1-5; clone_size: .; v_call: TRBV2; d_call: TRBD1; cdr3_nt: TGTGCCAGCAGTAACGGACAGGGCCTTATACGTCAGCCCCAGCATTTT; cdr3_aa: CASSNGQGLIRQPQHF
j_call: TRBJ2-1; clone_size: .; v_call: TRBV10-3; d_call: TRBD1; cdr3_nt: TGTGCCATCAGTGATCCCGGCAGGGGGACGTCCAATGAGCAGTTCTTC; cdr3_aa: CAISDPGRGTSNEQFF
j_call: TRBJ2-2; clone_size: .; v_call: TRBV24-1; d_call: TRBD1; cdr3_nt: TGTGCCACCAGTGAACACAGGGGGCGAAACACCGGGGAGCTGTTTTTT; cdr3_aa: CATSEHRGRNTGELFF
j_call: TRBJ2-2; clone_size: .; v_call: TRBV25-1; d_call: .; cdr3_nt: TGTGCCAGCAGTCTTACAGGGCAAACGGGGGAGCTGTTTTTT; cdr3_aa: CASSLTGQTGELFF
j_call: TRBJ2-3; clone_size: .; v_call: TRBV4-1; d_call: TRBD2; cdr3_nt: TGCGCCAGCAGCCAAGCACTAGCGGCCGGGTATACGCAGTATTTT; cdr3_aa: CASSQALAAGYTQYF
j_call: TRBJ1-4; clone_size: few; v_call: TRBV7-9; d_call: TRBD1; cdr3_nt: TGTGCCAGCAGCCCACAGGGGGCGGGGGAAAAACTGTTTTTT; cdr3_aa: CASSPQGAGEKLFF
j_call: TRBJ2-1; clone_size: .; v_call: TRBV3-1/TRBV3-2; d_call: .; cdr3_nt: TGTGCCAGCAGCCAAAGGGGTTACAATGAGCAGTTCTTC; cdr3_aa: CASSQRGYNEQFF
j_call: TRBJ2-6; clone_size: .; v_call: TRBV5-6; d_call: .; cdr3_nt: TGTGCCAGCCGACAGGACATCCCTGGGGCCAACGTCCTGACTTTC; cdr3_aa: CASRQDIPGANVLTF
j_call: TRBJ2-3; clone_size: .; v_call: TRBV4-1; d_call: .; cdr3_nt: TGCGCCAGCAGCCAGATAGTGAGCACAGATACGCAGTATTTT; cdr3_aa: CASSQIVSTDTQYF
j_call: TRBJ1-2; clone_size: .; v_call: TRBV9; d_call: TRBD1; cdr3_nt: TGTGCCAGCAGCGTAGCCTTGACAGGGGAAAGCTACACCTTC; cdr3_aa: CASSVALTGESYTF
j_call: TRBJ1-5; clone_size: few; v_call: TRBV3-1/TRBV3-2; d_call: .; cdr3_nt: TGTGCCAGCAGCCAAGCAACAGGTAGCAATCAGCCCCAGCATTTT; cdr3_aa: CASSQATGSNQPQHF
j_call: TRBJ1-2; clone_size: .; v_call: TRBV5-5; d_call: TRBD1; cdr3_nt: TGTGCCAGCAGCTTGGTTCGGGACAGGGGCCAGGGGGGCTACACCTTC; cdr3_aa: CASSLVRDRGQGGYTF
j_call: TRBJ2-5; clone_size: .; v_call: TRBV6-6; d_call: TRBD1; cdr3_nt: TGTGCCAGCAGCAAGGACAGGCAAGAGACCCAGTACTTC; cdr3_aa: CASSKDRQETQYF
j_call: TRBJ1-4; clone_size: .; v_call: TRBV6-6; d_call: .; cdr3_nt: TGTGCCAGCAGTTACCTCAGGGTATCTAATGAAAAACTGTTTTTT; cdr3_aa: CASSYLRVSNEKLFF
j_call: TRBJ1-1; clone_size: .; v_call: TRBV10-3; d_call: .; cdr3_nt: TGTGCCATCAGTGAGGGGTCCGAGGGAACTGAAGCTTTCTTT; cdr3_aa: CAISEGSEGTEAFF
j_call: TRBJ2-3; clone_size: .; v_call: TRBV7-3; d_call: .; cdr3_nt: TGTGCCAGCAGCTCCCTAGGCCCAGATACGCAGTATTTT; cdr3_aa: CASSSLGPDTQYF
j_call: TRBJ2-2; clone_size: .; v_call: TRBV4-1; d_call: TRBD1; cdr3_nt: TGCGCCAGCAGCCAGAGGGACAGGGTGACCGGGGAGCTGTTTTTT; cdr3_aa: CASSQRDRVTGELFF
j_call: TRBJ1-3; clone_size: .; v_call: TRBV9; d_call: .; cdr3_nt: TGTGCCAGCAGCCCTCAGGGGAATGGAAACACCATATATTTT; cdr3_aa: CASSPQGNGNTIYF
j_call: TRBJ1-2; clone_size: .; v_call: TRBV6-6; d_call: TRBD1; cdr3_nt: TGTGCCAGCAGCTATCCCAGTCGACAGGGGAATGGCTACACCTTC; cdr3_aa: CASSYPSRQGNGYTF
j_call: TRBJ1-3; clone_size: .; v_call: TRBV30; d_call: .; cdr3_nt: TGTGCCTGGAGTGCAGGGATAAGCTCTGGAAACACCATATATTTT; cdr3_aa: CAWSAGISSGNTIYF
j_call: TRBJ1-4; clone_size: .; v_call: TRBV4-2; d_call: .; cdr3_nt: TGTGCCAGCAGCGTAGACAGCGGGGGGTATGAAAAACTGTTTTTT; cdr3_aa: CASSVDSGGYEKLFF
j_call: TRBJ2-4; clone_size: .; v_call: TRBV7-8; d_call: .; cdr3_nt: TGTGCCAGCAGCTTAGATGAGGGCATTCAGTACTTC; cdr3_aa: CASSLDEGIQYF
j_call: TRBJ2-1; clone_size: .; v_call: TRBV3-1/TRBV3-2; d_call: TRBD2; cdr3_nt: TGTGCCAGCACCCGACTAGCGGGCAATGAGCAGTTCTTC; cdr3_aa: CASTRLAGNEQFF
j_call: TRBJ2-2; clone_size: few; v_call: TRBV2; d_call: .; cdr3_nt: TGTGCCAGCAAGCGGGTTGGGACCGGGGAGCTGTTTTTT; cdr3_aa: CASKRVGTGELFF